This TCR beta chain was captured in a study of T cells in Graves' hyperthyroidism and ophthalmopathy. Study results and limitations: The majority of expanded thyroid clonotypes above 0.001 also appeared in blood.

Graves' hyperthyroidism qualified as stable when ophthalmopathy did not progress within 18 months. Together with thyroid ultrasound, orbital computed tomography, serum thyroxine and TRAb, clinical symptoms were used for diagnoses. From around 11 ml of fresh peripheral blood, PBMCs were isolated. The CDR3 regions of TCR beta were amplified from RNA transcripts. HTBI primers were employed in a first-round RT-PCR of the TCR CDR3. One entry per CDR3 protein, called by TCRdb with MiXCR from the multiplex PCR reads. The table records about 400,000 distinct CDR3 sequences, less than 20% of them present only once. With 4 bases clipped from V and 4 bases from J, the junction kept 9 bases outside the gene matches. CDR3 length: 16 amino acids. Germline CDR1 and CDR2: SEHNR and FQNEAQ (reference sequence). To note about this clonotype: Antigen: not known.

Sequencing used blood. The gene calls are TRBV7-9 and TRBJ1-4; 7 bases map to TRBD1. This receptor was obtained from a woman aged 18 to 35 with Graves' hyperthyroidism. For the CDR3, the DNA is TGTGCCAGCAGCTCGGAGGGACAGCTCATTAATGAAAAACTGTTTTTT. Amino acid sequence: CASSSEGQLINEKLFF.